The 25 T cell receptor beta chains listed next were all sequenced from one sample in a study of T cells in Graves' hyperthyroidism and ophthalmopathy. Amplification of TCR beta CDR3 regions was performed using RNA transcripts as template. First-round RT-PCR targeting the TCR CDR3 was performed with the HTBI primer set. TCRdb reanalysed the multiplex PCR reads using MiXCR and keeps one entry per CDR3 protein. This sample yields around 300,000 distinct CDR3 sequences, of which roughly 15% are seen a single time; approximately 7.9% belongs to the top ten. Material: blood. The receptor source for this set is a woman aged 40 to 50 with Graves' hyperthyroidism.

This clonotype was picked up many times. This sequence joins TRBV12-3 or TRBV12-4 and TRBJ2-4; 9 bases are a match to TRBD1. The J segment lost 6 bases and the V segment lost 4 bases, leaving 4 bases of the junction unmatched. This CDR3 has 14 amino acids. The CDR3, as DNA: TGTGCCAGCAGTTCCCCGGACAGGGGAAACATTCAGTACTTC. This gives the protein CASSSPDRGNIQYF.

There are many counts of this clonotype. The CDR3 DNA follows: TGTGCCAGCAGCGACAGGGCAAGCACAGATACGCAGTATTTT. Its protein product is CASSDRASTDTQYF. The V gene is TRBV7-8, the J gene TRBJ2-3; the match to TRBD1 covers 7 bases. The germline CDR1 and CDR2 sequences are SGHVS and FQNEAQ. The CDR3 consists of 14 residues. V dropped 5 bases and J dropped 0; count of bases not matched to a gene: 2.

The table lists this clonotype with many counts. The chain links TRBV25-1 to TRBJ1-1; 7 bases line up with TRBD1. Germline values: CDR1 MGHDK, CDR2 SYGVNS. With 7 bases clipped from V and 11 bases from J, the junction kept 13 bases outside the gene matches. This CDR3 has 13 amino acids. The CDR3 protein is CASTPATGSIAFF. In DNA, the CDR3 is TGTGCCAGCACCCCCGCGACAGGGTCGATCGCTTTCTTT.

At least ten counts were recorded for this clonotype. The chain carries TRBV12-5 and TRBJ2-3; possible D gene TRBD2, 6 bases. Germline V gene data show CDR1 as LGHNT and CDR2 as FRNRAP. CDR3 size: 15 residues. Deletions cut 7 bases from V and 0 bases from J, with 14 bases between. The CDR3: CASVAGRSSTDTQYF. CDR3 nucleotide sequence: TGTGCTAGTGTTGCGGGGCGATCTAGCACAGATACGCAGTATTTT.

CDR3: CAISEGGRTYNEQFF. The CDR3 DNA sequence: TGTGCCATCAGTGAGGGCGGGAGGACTTACAATGAGCAGTTCTTC. This chain joins TRBV10-3 and TRBJ2-1; 8 positions agree with TRBD2. Germline V lookup: CDR1 ENHRY, CDR2 SYGVKD. V was clipped by 2 bases and J by 4 bases; unmatched bases: 4. The CDR3 runs 15 residues.

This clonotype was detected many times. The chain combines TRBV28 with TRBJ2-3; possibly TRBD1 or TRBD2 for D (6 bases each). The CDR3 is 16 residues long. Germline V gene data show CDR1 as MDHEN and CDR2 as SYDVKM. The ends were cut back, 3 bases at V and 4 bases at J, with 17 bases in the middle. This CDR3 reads CASSLGGTQAADTQYF. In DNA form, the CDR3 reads TGTGCCAGCAGTTTGGGCGGGACACAGGCAGCAGATACGCAGTATTTT.

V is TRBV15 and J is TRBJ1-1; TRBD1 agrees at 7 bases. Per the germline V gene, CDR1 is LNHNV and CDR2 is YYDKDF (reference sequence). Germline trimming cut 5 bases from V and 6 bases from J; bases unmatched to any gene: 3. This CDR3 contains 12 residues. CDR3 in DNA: TGTGCCACCAGCGAGGGGGCCCCTGAAGCTTTCTTT. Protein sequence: CATSEGAPEAFF.

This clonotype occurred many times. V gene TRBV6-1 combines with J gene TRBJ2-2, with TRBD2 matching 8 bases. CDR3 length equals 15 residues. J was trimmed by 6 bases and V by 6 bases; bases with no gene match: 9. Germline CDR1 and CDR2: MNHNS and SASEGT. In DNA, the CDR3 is TGTGCCAGCAGCCCCGGGAGGGCCTCCGCCGGGGAGCTGTTTTTT. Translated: CASSPGRASAGELFF.

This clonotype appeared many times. CDR3 nucleotides: TGCAGTGCTTGCCCCAGGGGAGGAACTGAAGCTTTCTTT. Amino acids: CSACPRGGTEAFF. The chain couples TRBV20-1 to TRBJ1-1; tentative D call: TRBD1 (6 bases). The length of the CDR3 is 13 residues. V lost 5 bases and J 5 bases, leaving 15 bases between the germline ends. From germline, CDR1 is DFQATT and CDR2 SNEGSKA (reference sequence).

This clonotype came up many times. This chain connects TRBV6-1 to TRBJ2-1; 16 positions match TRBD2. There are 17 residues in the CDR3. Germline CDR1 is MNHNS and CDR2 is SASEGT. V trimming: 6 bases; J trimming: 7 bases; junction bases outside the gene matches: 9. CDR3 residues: CASRAGTSGRARNEQFF. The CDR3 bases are TGTGCCAGCAGGGCCGGGACTAGCGGGAGGGCCAGGAATGAGCAGTTCTTC.

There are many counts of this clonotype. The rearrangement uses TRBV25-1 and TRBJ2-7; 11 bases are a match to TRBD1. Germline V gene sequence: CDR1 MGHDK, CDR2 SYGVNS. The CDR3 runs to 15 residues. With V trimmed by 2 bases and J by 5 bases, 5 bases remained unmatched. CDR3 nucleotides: TGTGCCAGCAGTGAAGCGGGGACAGGGGGTAACGAGCAGTACTTC. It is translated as CASSEAGTGGNEQYF.

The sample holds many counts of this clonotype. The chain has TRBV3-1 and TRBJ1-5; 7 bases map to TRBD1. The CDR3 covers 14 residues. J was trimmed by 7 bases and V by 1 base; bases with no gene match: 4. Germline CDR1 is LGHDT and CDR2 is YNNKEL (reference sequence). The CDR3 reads CASSQGLQGQPQHF. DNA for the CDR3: TGTGCCAGCAGCCAAGGACTACAGGGGCAGCCCCAGCATTTT.

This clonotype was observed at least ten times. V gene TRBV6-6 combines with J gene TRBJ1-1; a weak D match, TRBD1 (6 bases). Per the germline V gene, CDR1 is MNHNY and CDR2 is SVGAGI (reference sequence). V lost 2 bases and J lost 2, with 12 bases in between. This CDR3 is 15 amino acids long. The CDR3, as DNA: TGTGCCAGCAGTTACAGGGCCGGGACAAACACTGAAGCTTTCTTT. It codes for CASSYRAGTNTEAFF.

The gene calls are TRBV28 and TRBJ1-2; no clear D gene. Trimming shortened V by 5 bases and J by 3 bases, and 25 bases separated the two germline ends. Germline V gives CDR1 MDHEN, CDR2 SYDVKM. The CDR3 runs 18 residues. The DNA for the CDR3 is TGTGCCAGCAGTAGTCTTATCACAGAAGCCCAAAAGTACTATGGCTACACCTTC. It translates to CASSSLITEAQKYYGYTF.

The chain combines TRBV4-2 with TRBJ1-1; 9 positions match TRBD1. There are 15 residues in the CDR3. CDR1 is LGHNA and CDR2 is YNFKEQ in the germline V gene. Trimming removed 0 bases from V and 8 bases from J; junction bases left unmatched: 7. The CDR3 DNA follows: TGTGCCAGCAGCCAAGATGGGGACAGGGTCCCCGAAGCTTTCTTT. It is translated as CASSQDGDRVPEAFF.

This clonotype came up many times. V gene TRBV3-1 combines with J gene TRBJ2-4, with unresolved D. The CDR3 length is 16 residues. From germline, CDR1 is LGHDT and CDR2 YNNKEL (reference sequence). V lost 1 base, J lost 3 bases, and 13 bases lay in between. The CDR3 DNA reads TGTGCCAGCAGCCAAGGGTTCCGCCTCGACAAAAACATTCAGTACTTC. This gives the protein CASSQGFRLDKNIQYF.

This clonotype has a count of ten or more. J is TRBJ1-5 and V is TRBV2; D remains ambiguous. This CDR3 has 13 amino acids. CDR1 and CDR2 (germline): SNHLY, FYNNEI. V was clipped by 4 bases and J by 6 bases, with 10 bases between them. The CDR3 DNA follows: TGTGCCAGCAGTGTCACCTATACTCAGCCCCAGCATTTT. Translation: CASSVTYTQPQHF.

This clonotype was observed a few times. For the CDR3, the DNA is TGCAGTGCTAACGATGGACTGTCCTACGAGCAGTACTTC. Protein product: CSANDGLSYEQYF. The gene calls are TRBV20-1 and TRBJ2-7; maybe TRBD2 (5 bases). This CDR3 region has 13 residues. Trimming took off 4 bases at V and 1 base at J, with 11 bases between the two ends. The germline V gene has CDR1 DFQATT and CDR2 SNEGSKA (reference sequence).

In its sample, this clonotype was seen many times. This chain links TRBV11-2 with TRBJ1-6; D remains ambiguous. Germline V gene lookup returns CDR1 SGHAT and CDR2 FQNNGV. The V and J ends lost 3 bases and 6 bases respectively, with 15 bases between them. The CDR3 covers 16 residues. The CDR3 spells CASSFDPTGSNSPLHF. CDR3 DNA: TGTGCCAGCAGCTTCGACCCCACGGGGTCTAATTCACCCCTCCACTTT. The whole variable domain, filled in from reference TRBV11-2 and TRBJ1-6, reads EAGVAQSPRYKIIEKRQSVAFWCNPISGHATLYWYQQILGQGPKLLIQFQNNGVVDDSQLPKDRFSAERLKGVDSTLKIQPAKLEDSAVYLCASSFDPTGSNSPLHFGNGTRLTVT.

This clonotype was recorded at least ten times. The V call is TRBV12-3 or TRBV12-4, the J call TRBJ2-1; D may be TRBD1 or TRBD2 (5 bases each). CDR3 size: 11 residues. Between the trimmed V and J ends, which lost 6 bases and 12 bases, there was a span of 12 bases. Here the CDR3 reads CASSLGTRQFF. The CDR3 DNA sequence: TGTGCCAGCAGCCTCGGGACGCGGCAGTTCTTC.

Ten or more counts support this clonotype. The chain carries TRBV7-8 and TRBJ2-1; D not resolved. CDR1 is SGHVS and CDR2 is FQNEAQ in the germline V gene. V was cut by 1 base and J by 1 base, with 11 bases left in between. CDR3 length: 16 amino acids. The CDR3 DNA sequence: TGTGCCAGCAGCTTAGGCAGGTGGAAATCCTACAATGAGCAGTTCTTC. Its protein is CASSLGRWKSYNEQFF. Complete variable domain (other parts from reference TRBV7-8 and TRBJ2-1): GAGVSQSPRYKVAKRGQDVALRCDPISGHVSLFWYQQALGQGPEFLTYFQNEAQLDKSGLPSDRFFAERPEGSVSTLKIQRTQQEDSAVYLCASSLGRWKSYNEQFFGPGTRLTVL.

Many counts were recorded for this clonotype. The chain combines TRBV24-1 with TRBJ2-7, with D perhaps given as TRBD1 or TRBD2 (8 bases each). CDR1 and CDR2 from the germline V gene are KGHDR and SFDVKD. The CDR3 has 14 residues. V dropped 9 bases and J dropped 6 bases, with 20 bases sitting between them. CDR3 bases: TGTGCCACCGGAGAATCGGGAGGGACAGGCGAGCAGTACTTC. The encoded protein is CATGESGGTGEQYF.

The CDR3 spells CASSHARGALTGELFF. DNA for the CDR3: TGTGCCAGCAGCCACGCCCGGGGGGCCCTCACCGGGGAGCTGTTTTTT. The genes are TRBV3-1 and TRBJ2-2; D may be TRBD2 (7 bases). Germline CDR1 and CDR2: LGHDT and YNNKEL (reference sequence). Trimming stripped 3 bases from V and 4 bases from J, with 15 bases between. The CDR3 contains 16 residues.

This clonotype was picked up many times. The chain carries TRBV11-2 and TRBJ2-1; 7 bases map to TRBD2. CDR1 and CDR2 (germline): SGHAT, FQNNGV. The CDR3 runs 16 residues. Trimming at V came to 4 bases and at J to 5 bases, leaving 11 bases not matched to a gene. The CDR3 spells CASSSLGKLANNEQFF. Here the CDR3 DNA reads TGTGCCAGCAGCTCACTCGGTAAACTAGCGAACAATGAGCAGTTCTTC.

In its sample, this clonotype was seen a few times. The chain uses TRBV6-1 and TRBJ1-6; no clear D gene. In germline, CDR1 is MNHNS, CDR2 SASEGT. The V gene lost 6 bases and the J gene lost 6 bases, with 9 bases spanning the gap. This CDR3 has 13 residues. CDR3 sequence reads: CASRGPVNSPLHF. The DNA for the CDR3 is TGTGCCAGCAGAGGTCCCGTTAATTCACCCCTCCACTTT.